Shown below are 10 T cell receptor beta chains from a single sample sequenced in a study of Graves' ophthalmopathy and Graves' hyperthyroidism. RNA transcripts yielded amplified TCR beta CDR3 regions. First-round RT-PCR with HTBI primers preceded a second-round multiplex PCR. Via MiXCR, TCRdb re-called the multiplex PCR reads, giving one row per CDR3 protein. The table shows about 500,000 distinct CDR3 sequences, with approximately 15% occurring only once. The sequenced sample consisted of blood. These receptors were collected from a woman in her twenties or thirties with Graves' ophthalmopathy.

This clonotype was seen at least ten times. The chain is built from TRBV30 and TRBJ2-7; tentatively, D is TRBD1 (6 bases). Germline assignment: CDR1 GTSNPN and CDR2 SVGIG (reference sequence). The CDR3 is made up of 12 amino acids. The ends were cut back, 2 bases at V and 4 bases at J, with 9 bases in the middle. The CDR3 sequence is CAWSQTGYEQYF. The CDR3 nucleotides are TGTGCCTGGAGTCAAACAGGGTACGAGCAGTACTTC.

This clonotype was recorded at least ten times. The J gene is TRBJ1-2, the V gene TRBV28; possible D gene TRBD1, 5 bases. Germline assignment: CDR1 MDHEN and CDR2 SYDVKM. V shed 5 bases and J shed 7 bases, with 17 bases lying between them. CDR3 size: 14 residues. In DNA form, the CDR3 reads TGTGCCAGCAGTCGGGACGGGGGGATCGCTGGCTACACCTTC. Amino acids: CASSRDGGIAGYTF.

This clonotype was seen ten or more times. The chain carries TRBV2 and TRBJ2-5; 13 positions agree with TRBD2. The germline V gene encodes CDR1 SNHLY and CDR2 FYNNEI. Trimming took 6 bases from V and 5 from J; bases not matched to a gene: 6. CDR3 length: 15 amino acids. The CDR3 loop reads CASSRGTSGMETQYF. As DNA, the CDR3 is TGTGCCAGCAGCCGCGGGACTAGCGGGATGGAGACCCAGTACTTC.

This rearrangement joins TRBV4-1 to TRBJ2-7; D not resolved. Germline CDR1 and CDR2: MGHRA and YSYEKL. V was trimmed by 2 bases and J by 8 bases, leaving 13 bases between them. The CDR3 has 13 residues. The CDR3 loop is CASSQLPTEKQYF. The CDR3 coding sequence is TGCGCCAGCAGCCAACTGCCTACGGAGAAGCAGTACTTC.

This clonotype has at least ten counts. The V and J genes are TRBV28 and TRBJ2-5, with a weak D call TRBD1 (6 bases). The CDR3 runs to 13 residues. Germline V gene lookup returns CDR1 MDHEN and CDR2 SYDVKM. Deletions cut 3 bases from V and 2 bases from J, with 7 bases between. The chain's CDR3 is CASSFGQQETQYF. The CDR3 nucleotides read TGTGCCAGCAGTTTTGGACAGCAAGAGACCCAGTACTTC.

This chain joins TRBV13 and TRBJ2-7; TRBD1 agrees at 9 bases. The germline V gene encodes CDR1 PRHDT and CDR2 FYEKMQ (reference sequence). V lost 5 bases and J lost 4; bases outside the gene matches: 9. The CDR3 runs to 15 residues. The CDR3 DNA is TGTGCCAGCAGCGACCAGGGACAGGGTGGGTACGAGCAGTACTTC. It translates to CASSDQGQGGYEQYF. The variable domain in full, completed from reference TRBV13 and TRBJ2-7, reads AAGVIQSPRHLIKEKRETATLKCYPIPRHDTVYWYQQGPGQDPQFLISFYEKMQSDKGSIPDRFSAQQFSDYHSELNMSSLELGDSALYFCASSDQGQGGYEQYFGPGTRLTVT.

This clonotype was recorded many times. The rearrangement links TRBV6-5 to TRBJ1-5; 7 bases match TRBD1. The CDR3 totals 15 residues. CDR1 and CDR2 (germline): MNHEY, SVGAGI. V gave up 7 bases and J gave up 7 bases; unmatched junction bases: 13. Written as DNA, the CDR3 is TGTGCCAGCATAGGGCAGGGGGAAAATTGGCAGCCCCAGCATTTT. It is translated as CASIGQGENWQPQHF.

The V and J genes are TRBV27 and TRBJ2-7; a possible D gene is TRBD1 (5 bases). Germline V gene data show CDR1 as MNHEY and CDR2 as SMNVEV (reference sequence). V was cut by 8 bases and J by 4 bases, with 12 bases left in between. This CDR3 comprises 12 residues. Here the CDR3 reads CASGARSYEQYF. The CDR3 region has the DNA TGTGCCAGCGGGGCCAGAAGTTACGAGCAGTACTTC.

The chain uses TRBV6-5 and TRBJ1-2; 8 bases fit TRBD1. Germline-derived CDR1 and CDR2 are MNHEY and SVGAGI. This CDR3 has 15 amino acids. The trim removed 2 bases at V and 4 bases at J, leaving 6 bases unmatched. Here the CDR3 reads CASSYNAGGPYGYTF. Here the CDR3 DNA reads TGTGCCAGCAGTTACAACGCAGGGGGCCCCTATGGCTACACCTTC.

This chain connects TRBV11-3 to TRBJ2-7; a weak D match, TRBD2 (6 bases). The germline V gene has CDR1 SGHNT and CDR2 YENEEA. V was cut by 2 bases and J by 10 bases, with 12 bases left in between. The CDR3 spans 12 residues. The DNA of the CDR3 is TGTGCCAGCAGCTTACCGGGACTCCGCCAGTACTTC. Translation gives CASSLPGLRQYF.